This section outlines one T cell receptor beta chain sequence together with its context. This entry belongs to a study of T cells in Graves' hyperthyroidism and ophthalmopathy. TCR beta CDR3 region amplification was performed from RNA transcripts. The TCR CDR3 was amplified in a first-round RT-PCR using the HTBI primer set. From the multiplex PCR reads, TCRdb called clonotypes with MiXCR, one entry per CDR3 protein. The table records around 600,000 distinct CDR3 sequences, about 45% of them present only once. The CDR3 totals 15 residues. Germline V gene lookup returns CDR1 SGHAT and CDR2 FQNNGV. The V gene lost 3 bases and the J gene lost 5 bases, with 16 bases spanning the gap.

Sequencing was performed on peripheral blood or thyroid tissue (not recorded which). The V gene is TRBV11-2, the J gene TRBJ2-5; D perhaps matches TRBD1 (6 bases). This receptor was identified in an adult man with Graves' disease, either hyperthyroidism or ophthalmopathy (not recorded which). The CDR3 DNA reads TGTGCCAGCAGCTTGTTTTTTGGGGGCGAGGAGACCCAGTACTTC. Its protein is CASSLFFGGEETQYF.